Sequencing of this T cell receptor beta chain was carried out in a study of blood T cell repertoires in COVID-19. The protocol was immunoSEQ multiplex PCR, while the TCRdb copy is restricted to in-frame clones and leaves out a portion. Here the sample spans approximately 130,000 clones, approximately 87% being singletons. Germline V gene sequence: CDR1 SGHTA, CDR2 FQGNSA. The CDR3 loop spans 15 amino acids. Trimming at V came to 5 bases and at J to 5 bases, leaving 6 bases not matched to a gene. This clone has only one observation. The origin of this receptor is a man aged 60 to 75 with acute or convalescent COVID-19. V is TRBV7-2 and J is TRBJ2-2; 9 bases are shared with TRBD2. The sample was peripheral blood. The CDR3 reads CASSGSGRGTGELFF. The CDR3 DNA sequence: TGTGCCAGCAGCGGTAGCGGGAGAGGGACCGGGGAGCTGTTTTTT.